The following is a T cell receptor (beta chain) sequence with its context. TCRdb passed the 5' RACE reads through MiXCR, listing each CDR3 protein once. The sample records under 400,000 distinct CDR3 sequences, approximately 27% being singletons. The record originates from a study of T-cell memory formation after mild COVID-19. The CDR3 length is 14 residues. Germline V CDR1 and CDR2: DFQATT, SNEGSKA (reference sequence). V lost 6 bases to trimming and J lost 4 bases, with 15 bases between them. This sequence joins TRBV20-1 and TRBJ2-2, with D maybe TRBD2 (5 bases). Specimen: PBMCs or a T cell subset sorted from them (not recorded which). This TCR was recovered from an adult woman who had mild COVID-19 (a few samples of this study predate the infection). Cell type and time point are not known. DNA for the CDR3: TGCAGTGCCCTGGACTTTTTTAGCACCGGGGAGCTGTTTTTT. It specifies CSALDFFSTGELFF.